The rows below give T cell receptor beta chains drawn from one sample of a study of blood T cell repertoires in COVID-19. The repertoire was sequenced with immunoSEQ multiplex PCR; TCRdb's copy has only in-frame clones and lacks some. The sample includes 45,000 to 50,000 clones, approximately 87% seen only once; the top ten take around a tenth. The sequenced sample was peripheral blood. These receptors were collected from a human donor in a cohort sampled during active COVID-19. CDR3s leave out the opening cysteine and the closing phenylalanine or tryptophan.

J: TRBJ1-2
V: TRBV6-5
CDR3: ATTRGKGYT

J: TRBJ1-2
V: TRBV7-8
CDR3: ASSSNRKQHYGYT

J: TRBJ2-1
V: TRBV9
CDR3: ASSPWTTYNEQF

J: TRBJ1-5
V: TRBV5-1
CDR3: ASSLGEGQGSQPQH

J: TRBJ1-5
V: TRBV5-1
CDR3: ASSLDGQNQPQH

J: TRBJ2-5
V: TRBV27
CDR3: ASSLSSLAGGETQY

J: TRBJ1-2
V: TRBV9
CDR3: ASSVQGSYT

J: TRBJ2-4
V: TRBV5-1
CDR3: ASSLDGGTKNIQY

J: TRBJ2-2
V: TRBV7-3
CDR3: ASSQPMDRGRLGAGELF

J: TRBJ2-7
V: TRBV7-6
CDR3: ASSLLYKTDEQY

J: TRBJ2-5
V: TRBV5-1
CDR3: ASSLAPSGEETQY

J: TRBJ2-1
V: TRBV7-3
CDR3: ASSPPAGDEQF

J: TRBJ2-6
V: TRBV4-1
CDR3: ASSRVTGAGANVLT

J: TRBJ2-2
V: TRBV18
CDR3: ASSPLSGELF

J: TRBJ2-1
V: TRBV24-1
CDR3: ATSDSSTDRNEQF

J: TRBJ2-4
V: TRBV5-1
CDR3: ASSFTGLAGGVAKNIQY

J: TRBJ1-5
V: TRBV2
CDR3: ASSEAKSLNQPQH

J: TRBJ1-5
V: TRBV18
CDR3: ASSPDTGPAQPQH

J: TRBJ2-7
V: TRBV12-3/TRBV12-4
CDR3: ASRQTETYEQY

J: TRBJ1-5
V: TRBV19
CDR3: ASSGQSNQPQH

J: TRBJ2-1
V: TRBV27
CDR3: ASSPGRAGGYYNEQF

J: TRBJ2-1
V: TRBV11-2
CDR3: ASSLEDNPNEQF

J: TRBJ1-4
V: TRBV29-1
CDR3: SVGPTVEKLF

J: TRBJ1-5
V: TRBV19
CDR3: ASRAQGSNQPQH

J: TRBJ2-3
V: TRBV5-8
CDR3: ASSRGEAGLGTDTQY

J: TRBJ1-5
V: TRBV9
CDR3: ASSALGQGNQPQH

J: TRBJ2-5
V: TRBV9
CDR3: ASSIPPESETQY

J: TRBJ1-5
V: TRBV28
CDR3: ASSRRQGVQPQH

J: TRBJ2-1
V: TRBV7-2
CDR3: ASRPRLAGGREQF

J: TRBJ1-1
V: TRBV6-2/TRBV6-3
CDR3: ASSKGQRNTEAF

J: TRBJ2-5
V: TRBV2
CDR3: ASSEGLAGETQY

J: TRBJ2-3
V: TRBV24-1
CDR3: ATSDPSSGTDTQY

J: TRBJ1-5
V: TRBV6-5
CDR3: ASRVSTGNQPQH

J: TRBJ2-1
V: TRBV27
CDR3: ASSLGPGGRNEQF

J: TRBJ1-2
V: TRBV2
CDR3: ASSEIGQGDGYT

J: TRBJ2-3
V: TRBV6-2/TRBV6-3
CDR3: ASSYGSSGGTDTQY

J: TRBJ1-6
V: TRBV6-2/TRBV6-3
CDR3: ASSYRDREGSPLH

J: TRBJ2-3
V: TRBV19
CDR3: ASSPGGPSTDTQY

J: TRBJ2-2
V: TRBV7-3
CDR3: ASSLSSGTNTGELF